Sequencing of this TCR beta chain was carried out in a study of spatial heterogeneity in lung cancer. Study observations and caveats: Counts of expanded alpha and beta TCRs within tumors tracked the tumor nonsynonymous mutation count.

Trimming removed 6 bases from V and 4 bases from J, with 18 bases in between. Per germline, CDR1 MNHNY and CDR2 SVGAGI (reference sequence). The CDR3 sequence is 15 residues long. TCRdb reprocessed the 5' RACE reads via MiXCR and lists one record per CDR3 protein. The table includes 9,500 to 10,000 distinct CDR3 sequences, around half detected once. Comment on this clonotype: Its antigen is not known.

Time point specified: sample taken at primary tumor resection. The starting material was lung tumor tissue, obtained at surgery. The chain uses TRBV6-6 and TRBJ2-5; D may be TRBD2 (6 bases). This TCR was recovered from a female donor with early-stage non-small cell lung cancer. As DNA, the CDR3 is TGTGCCAGCAGAGGGTTCGGGCGGGATGGAGAGACCCAGTACTTC. Its protein is CASRGFGRDGETQYF.